These 29 T cell receptor beta chains came from one sample sequenced in a study of Graves' ophthalmopathy and Graves' hyperthyroidism (dated by TCRdb to 2016 to 2018). TCRdb names Illumina HiSeq 2000 as the instrument used. TCR beta CDR3 regions were amplified from RNA transcripts for repertoire sequencing. The first round of RT-PCR was done with HTBI primers and the Qiagen OneStep RT-PCR kit, and was followed by a second round of multiplex PCR, then size selection and purification. In-frame beta chains were kept once TCRdb had trimmed the public reads at Q25 with fastp and called clones with MiXCR. Every distinct CDR3 protein forms one entry, paired with its most common genes and DNA. The sample table contains just over 600,000 distinct CDR3 sequences; only one count was recorded for over 20% of them. 7.1% of the sample is in the top ten clones. The sequenced material came from peripheral blood. The receptor set was obtained from a woman aged 18-30 years with stable Graves' hyperthyroidism. Some clones in this sample may be carry-over from other donors' samples. Donor details come from another sample of the same person, matched by shared clones.

In this sample, this clonotype turned up many times. The J gene is TRBJ2-7, the V gene TRBV9, with TRBD2 identical over 9 bases. CDR1 and CDR2 from the germline V gene are SGDLS and YYNGEE. The CDR3 runs to 16 residues. J was trimmed by 3 bases and V by 0 bases; bases with no gene match: 7. CDR3 sequence: CASSVVQREEGYEQYF. The CDR3 DNA reads as TGTGCCAGCAGCGTAGTCCAGCGGGAGGAGGGCTACGAGCAGTACTTC.

This clonotype was detected ten times or more. This rearrangement joins TRBV19 to TRBJ1-5; D gene uncertain. Germline assignment: CDR1 LNHDA and CDR2 SQIVND (reference sequence). There are 12 residues in the CDR3. Trimming left V 9 bases short and J 2 bases short, with 8 bases between. DNA for the CDR3: TGTGCCAGCAACACAGGCAATCAGCCCCAGCATTTT. Its protein is CASNTGNQPQHF. Full variable domain (outside the CDR3, taken from reference TRBV19 and TRBJ1-5): DGGITQSPKYLFRKEGQNVTLSCEQNLNHDAMYWYRQDPGQGLRLIYYSQIVNDFQKGDIAEGYSVSREKKESFPLTVTSAQKNPTAFYLCASNTGNQPQHFGDGTRLSIL.

V usage is TRBV28 and J usage is TRBJ2-7; D not resolved. V lost 10 bases, J lost 0 bases, and 10 bases lay in between. This CDR3 has 12 residues. CDR1 and CDR2 from the germline V gene are MDHEN and SYDVKM. Here the CDR3 reads CATSWGSYEQYF. CDR3 bases: TGTGCCACCTCTTGGGGCTCCTACGAGCAGTACTTC.

This clonotype was recorded many times. The gene calls are TRBV7-6 and TRBJ1-2; D remains ambiguous. In germline, CDR1 is SGHVS, CDR2 FNYEAQ. V lost 4 bases, J lost 8 bases, and 11 bases lay in between. CDR3 length equals 12 residues. CDR3 amino acids: CASSSGNRGYTF. The CDR3, as DNA: TGTGCCAGCAGCTCGGGAAATCGGGGCTACACCTTC.

The rearrangement uses TRBV20-1 and TRBJ2-2; 8 bases fit TRBD2. Losses at the gene ends were 6 bases for V and 6 bases for J; bases not matched to a gene: 12. CDR1 is DFQATT, CDR2 SNEGSKA, per germline (reference sequence). This CDR3 has 15 residues. The CDR3 here is CSAVGTGGPAGELFF. CDR3 DNA: TGCAGTGCGGTCGGAACGGGGGGGCCCGCCGGGGAGCTGTTTTTT.

Many counts were recorded for this clonotype. This chain uses TRBV28 with TRBJ1-5; D is ambiguous. V lost 5 bases to trimming and J lost 9 bases, with 11 bases between them. The CDR3 is 12 amino acids. The V gene's germline CDR1 is MDHEN and CDR2 SYDVKM. CDR3 sequence (DNA): TGTGCCAGCAGTCCGGCCATTTTGCCCCAGCATTTT. This codes for CASSPAILPQHF. The full variable domain, its missing parts supplied by reference TRBV28 and TRBJ1-5, is DVKVTQSSRYLVKRTGEKVFLECVQDMDHENMFWYRQDPGLGLRLIYFSYDVKMKEKGDIPEGYSVSREKKERFSLILESASTNQTSMYLCASSPAILPQHFGDGTRLSIL.

The V gene is TRBV5-1, the J gene TRBJ1-3; TRBD1 might be the D (5 bases). From germline, CDR1 is SGHRS and CDR2 YFSETQ. V was cut by 4 bases and J by 0 bases, with 14 bases left in between. This CDR3 has 16 residues. As DNA, the CDR3 is TGCGCCAGCAGCAAATCGACAGTAGACTCTGGAAACACCATATATTTT. Its protein is CASSKSTVDSGNTIYF.

This clonotype occurred many times. The chain uses TRBV5-4 and TRBJ2-5; D might be TRBD1 or TRBD2, each matching 6 bases. This CDR3 has 15 residues. V lost 1 base to trimming and J lost 6 bases, with 16 bases between them. Germline V CDR1 and CDR2: SGHNT, YYREEE (reference sequence). Here the CDR3 reads CASSLWGASRKTQYF. In nucleotides, the CDR3 is TGTGCCAGCAGCTTGTGGGGGGCATCAAGAAAGACCCAGTACTTC.

The chain employs TRBV20-1 and TRBJ1-6; D uncertain. In germline, CDR1 is DFQATT, CDR2 SNEGSKA (reference sequence). This CDR3 has 14 residues. Deletions cut 1 base from V and 6 bases from J, with 10 bases between. CDR3 amino acids: CSARGLGSNSPLHF. CDR3 bases: TGCAGTGCTAGAGGGCTGGGAAGTAATTCACCCCTCCACTTT.

The chain couples TRBV20-1 to TRBJ2-5; 11 nucleotides align to TRBD2. The V and J ends lost 6 bases and 2 bases, in that order; junction bases with no gene match: 8. Germline V CDR1 and CDR2: DFQATT, SNEGSKA (reference sequence). This CDR3 region has 15 residues. The CDR3 bases are TGCAGTGCCAGACCGGGACTAGCGGTTCAAGAGACCCAGTACTTC. Protein: CSARPGLAVQETQYF.

This clonotype occurred a few times. The genes are TRBV5-1 and TRBJ1-2; 9 bases fit TRBD1. The length of the CDR3 is 15 residues. The junction had 8 bases not matched to a gene; V was cut back by 4 bases and J by 4 bases. Germline assignment: CDR1 SGHRS and CDR2 YFSETQ. In DNA, the CDR3 is TGCGCCAGCAGCACACCGGGACAGGGAGGCTATGGCTACACCTTC. It is translated as CASSTPGQGGYGYTF. Full variable domain (outside the CDR3, taken from reference TRBV5-1 and TRBJ1-2): KAGVTQTPRYLIKTRGQQVTLSCSPISGHRSVSWYQQTPGQGLQFLFEYFSETQRNKGNFPGRFSGRQFSNSRSEMNVSTLELGDSALYLCASSTPGQGGYGYTFGSGTRLTVV.

This clonotype was recorded at least ten times. V and J are TRBV30 and TRBJ2-7; D call uncertain. The V end lost 1 base, the J end lost 2 bases, and 6 bases lay between the germline ends. This CDR3 has 12 amino acids. Germline V gives CDR1 GTSNPN, CDR2 SVGIG (reference sequence). CDR3 protein: CAWSGGPYEQYF. Written as DNA, the CDR3 is TGTGCCTGGAGTGGAGGCCCCTACGAGCAGTACTTC.

This clonotype appeared a few times. The junction and the germline gene differ at one end; a read error may be behind it. This chain links TRBV11-2 with TRBJ2-7; 8 bases are a match to TRBD1. The germline gives CDR1 SGHAT, CDR2 FQNNGV. This CDR3 is 15 amino acids long. CDR3 loop: CASSVDRGLFYEQYF. The DNA of the CDR3 is TGTGCCAGCAGCGTAGACAGGGGATTATTCTACGAGCAGTACTTC.

This clonotype showed up many times. The chain employs TRBV12-3 or TRBV12-4 and TRBJ1-1; D is uncertain. The CDR3 has 14 residues. The V end lost 2 bases, the J end lost 4 bases, and 11 bases lay between the germline ends. CDR3 loop: CASSLPRGVTEAFF. The CDR3 DNA reads as TGTGCCAGCAGTTTACCCCGGGGTGTCACTGAAGCTTTCTTT.

The V gene is TRBV30, the J gene TRBJ2-7; TRBD2 might be the D (6 bases). CDR1 is GTSNPN, CDR2 SVGIG, per germline (reference sequence). The CDR3 consists of 13 residues. V lost 0 bases and J lost 5, with 11 bases in between. CDR3 sequence (DNA): TGTGCCTGGAGTGTTCATAGCGGTAACGAGCAGTACTTC. Its translation: CAWSVHSGNEQYF.

On this clonotype: A read error may produce the germline difference seen at one junction end. This sequence joins TRBV20-1 and TRBJ1-1, with TRBD1 as a possible D gene (6 bases). This CDR3 comprises 13 residues. Germline V lookup: CDR1 DFQATT, CDR2 SNEGSKA (reference sequence). CDR3 loop: CSLQGSSQSEACF. In nucleotides, the CDR3 is TGCAGTCTCCAGGGGTCATCTCAATCTGAAGCTTGCTTT.

The chain links TRBV7-2 to TRBJ1-5; tentatively, D is TRBD1 (5 bases). This CDR3 spans 13 amino acids. The germline CDR1 and CDR2 sequences are SGHTA and FQGNSA. V lost 5 bases and J 7 bases, leaving 12 bases between the germline ends. CDR3 coding DNA: TGTGCCAGCAGCGGGACCAACTTACAGCCCCAGCATTTT. This sequence encodes CASSGTNLQPQHF.

At least ten counts were recorded for this clonotype. The rearrangement joins TRBV28 to TRBJ2-4, with 7 bases aligning to TRBD1. Trimming at V came to 8 bases and at J to 7 bases, leaving 14 bases not matched to a gene. Germline V lookup: CDR1 MDHEN, CDR2 SYDVKM. There are 15 residues in the CDR3. The CDR3 region is CASGTKRDSLNIQYF. The CDR3 DNA is TGTGCCAGCGGAACTAAGAGGGACAGCCTGAACATTCAGTACTTC.

The sample holds many counts of this clonotype. The CDR3 DNA sequence: TGTGCCAGCAGTCCGATCTCTTTCGAGGAAGAGACCCAGTACTTC. This gives the protein CASSPISFEEETQYF. The rearrangement uses TRBV12-3 or TRBV12-4 and TRBJ2-5; no reliable D call. This CDR3 spans 15 amino acids. V gave up 5 bases and J gave up 3 bases, with 16 bases separating them.

This clonotype was detected ten times or more. V is TRBV12-3 or TRBV12-4 and J is TRBJ1-3, with TRBD1 matching over 8 bases. V gave up 2 bases and J gave up 0 bases; unmatched junction bases: 6. The CDR3 sequence is 17 residues long. This chain's CDR3 is CASSLRVGQGSGNTIYF. The DNA of the CDR3 is TGTGCCAGCAGTTTACGGGTCGGACAGGGCTCTGGAAACACCATATATTTT.

The CDR3 spells CASSSSRFTPTLNSGNTIYF. CDR3 coding DNA: TGTGCCAGCAGCTCTAGCCGGTTCACTCCGACTCTAAACTCTGGAAACACCATATATTTT. The V call is TRBV7-1, the J call TRBJ1-3; D is unclear. TRBV7-1 is an ORF, with its function uncertain. Trimming removed 3 bases from V and 0 bases from J, with 24 bases in between. This CDR3 is 20 amino acids long.

In this sample, this clonotype turned up many times. This rearrangement joins TRBV15 to TRBJ1-6; D gene unclear. The germline gives CDR1 LNHNV, CDR2 YYDKDF (reference sequence). V was pared by 4 bases and J by 4 bases, with 20 bases between. The CDR3 runs to 18 residues. The CDR3 coding sequence is TGTGCCACCAGCAACAGAGGACGGACGAGCCTATATAATTCACCCCTCCACTTT. Its translation: CATSNRGRTSLYNSPLHF. The full variable domain, with the rest looked up from reference TRBV15 and TRBJ1-6, is DAMVIQNPRYQVTQFGKPVTLSCSQTLNHNVMYWYQQKSSQAPKLLFHYYDKDFNNEADTPDNFQSRRPNTSFCFLDIRSPGLGDTAMYLCATSNRGRTSLYNSPLHFGNGTRLTVT.

This clonotype was detected ten times or more. This chain joins TRBV28 and TRBJ2-5, with D perhaps matching TRBD1 or TRBD2 (5 bases each). The CDR3 length is 15 residues. Germline values: CDR1 MDHEN, CDR2 SYDVKM. The germline V and J ends were trimmed by 5 bases and 2 bases, with 15 bases remaining between them. The CDR3: CASSGTLGIQETQYF. The CDR3 DNA reads as TGTGCCAGCAGTGGGACGCTTGGGATTCAAGAGACCCAGTACTTC.

The V and J genes are TRBV29-1 and TRBJ2-7, with D possibly being TRBD2 (7 bases). Trimming left V 4 bases short and J 3 bases short, with 10 bases between. The CDR3 runs 12 residues. The germline CDR1 and CDR2 sequences are SQVTM and ANQGSEA. For the CDR3, the DNA is TGCAGCGTTGGGGGGGGCCGCTACGAGCAGTACTTC. Amino acid sequence: CSVGGGRYEQYF.

Remarks on this clonotype: This could be a read error, since a much larger clone is one nucleotide away. The rearrangement uses TRBV6-5 and TRBJ1-1, with unresolved D. Between the trimmed V and J ends, which lost 4 bases and 10 bases, there was a span of 22 bases. CDR1 MNHEY and CDR2 SVGAGI come from the germline V gene. The CDR3 loop spans 15 amino acids. The CDR3 loop is CASSSPLRRPLGAFF. The CDR3 DNA sequence: TGTGCCAGCAGTTCTCCCCTACGACGACCGCTTGGAGCTTTCTTT.

V usage is TRBV20-1 and J usage is TRBJ2-5, with a possible D match to TRBD2 (6 bases). Germline V gene lookup returns CDR1 DFQATT and CDR2 SNEGSKA (reference sequence). This CDR3 spans 16 amino acids. V lost 6 bases and J lost 2, with 22 bases in between. The CDR3 region is CSAPSYEAGLQETQYF. CDR3 sequence (DNA): TGCAGTGCCCCCTCGTACGAGGCGGGGCTTCAAGAGACCCAGTACTTC.

The CDR3: CASSYSTPGLNTEAFF. CDR3 in DNA: TGTGCCAGCAGTTACTCAACCCCGGGCCTAAACACTGAAGCTTTCTTT. This rearrangement joins TRBV6-5 to TRBJ1-1; D gene ambiguous. Trimming pared 0 bases from V and 2 bases from J, leaving 13 bases between. The germline gives CDR1 MNHEY, CDR2 SVGAGI. This CDR3 region has 16 residues.

V is TRBV6-5 and J is TRBJ1-1; tentative D call: TRBD1 (5 bases). V lost 0 bases and J 1 base, leaving 12 bases between the germline ends. CDR3 length: 16 amino acids. Germline CDR1 is MNHEY and CDR2 is SVGAGI. In DNA, the CDR3 is TGTGCCAGCAGTTACTCGATAGGGACGGGGAACACTGAAGCTTTCTTT. Encoded protein: CASSYSIGTGNTEAFF.

This clonotype came up many times. This sequence joins TRBV4-1 and TRBJ1-2, with 7 positions matching TRBD1. From germline, CDR1 is MGHRA and CDR2 YSYEKL. The CDR3 extends over 13 amino acids. J lost 5 bases, V lost 0 bases, and 0 bases had no gene match. In nucleotides, the CDR3 is TGCGCCAGCAGCCAAGAGACAGGGTATGGCTACACCTTC. Residues: CASSQETGYGYTF.